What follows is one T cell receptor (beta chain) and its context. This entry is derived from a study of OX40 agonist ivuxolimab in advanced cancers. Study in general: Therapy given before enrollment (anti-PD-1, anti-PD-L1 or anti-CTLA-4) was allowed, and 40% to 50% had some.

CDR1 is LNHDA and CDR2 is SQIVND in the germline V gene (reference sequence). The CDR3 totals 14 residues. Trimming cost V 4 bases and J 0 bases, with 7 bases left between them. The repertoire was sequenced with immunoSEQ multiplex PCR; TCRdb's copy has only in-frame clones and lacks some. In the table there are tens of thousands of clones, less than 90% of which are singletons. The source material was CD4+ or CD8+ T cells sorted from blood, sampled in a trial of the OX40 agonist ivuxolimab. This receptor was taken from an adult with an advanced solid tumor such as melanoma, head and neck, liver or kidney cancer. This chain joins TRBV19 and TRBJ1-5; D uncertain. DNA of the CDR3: TGTGCCAGTAGTACCGACAATAGCAATCAGCCCCAGCATTTT. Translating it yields CASSTDNSNQPQHF.